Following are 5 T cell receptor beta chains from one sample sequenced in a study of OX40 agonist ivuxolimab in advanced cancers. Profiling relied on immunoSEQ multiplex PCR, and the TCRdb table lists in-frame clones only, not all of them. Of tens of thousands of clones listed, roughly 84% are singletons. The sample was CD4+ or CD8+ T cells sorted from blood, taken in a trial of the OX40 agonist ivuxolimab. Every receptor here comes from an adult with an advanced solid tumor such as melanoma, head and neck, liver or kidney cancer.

As DNA, the CDR3 is TGTGCCAGCAGCTTAGACCCTAGCAATCAGCCCCAGCATTTT. It codes for CASSLDPSNQPQHF. The chain employs TRBV11-2 and TRBJ1-5; no firm D call. Germline loops: CDR1 SGHAT, CDR2 FQNNGV. The length of the CDR3 is 14 residues. V lost 0 bases and J lost 0, with 3 bases in between.

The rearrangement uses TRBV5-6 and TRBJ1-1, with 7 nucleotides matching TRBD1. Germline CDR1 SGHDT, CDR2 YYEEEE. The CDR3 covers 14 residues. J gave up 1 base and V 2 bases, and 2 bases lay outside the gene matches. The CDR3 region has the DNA TGTGCCAGCAGCTTCGGGACAGAGAACACTGAAGCTTTCTTT. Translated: CASSFGTENTEAFF.

In nucleotides, the CDR3 is TGTGCCAGCAGTTACACGGGAGGGGATTCCTACGAGCAGTACTTC. Translated, it gives CASSYTGGDSYEQYF. V usage is TRBV6-6 and J usage is TRBJ2-7, with 8 positions matching TRBD2. This CDR3 has 15 amino acids. Germline lookup yields CDR1 MNHNY and CDR2 SVGAGI (reference sequence). The V gene end was trimmed by 2 bases and the J gene end by 1 base; junction bases not matched to a gene: 4.

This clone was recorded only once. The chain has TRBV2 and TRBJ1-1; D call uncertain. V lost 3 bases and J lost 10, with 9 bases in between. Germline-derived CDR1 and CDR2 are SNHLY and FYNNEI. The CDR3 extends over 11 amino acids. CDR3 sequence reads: CASSDPRTAFF. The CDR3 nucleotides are TGTGCCAGCAGTGACCCCCGCACAGCTTTCTTT.

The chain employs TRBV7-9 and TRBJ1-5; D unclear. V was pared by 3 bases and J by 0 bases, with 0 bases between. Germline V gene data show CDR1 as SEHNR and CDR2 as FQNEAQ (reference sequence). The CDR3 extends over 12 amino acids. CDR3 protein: CASSFSNQPQHF. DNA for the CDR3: TGTGCCAGCAGCTTTAGCAATCAGCCCCAGCATTTT.